The rows below give T cell receptor beta chains drawn from one sample of a study of blood T cell repertoires in COVID-19. Clones were sequenced by immunoSEQ multiplex PCR, and TCRdb holds only the in-frame ones, with some missing. Of almost 300,000 clones in the sample, around nine tenths were seen once. Sequences were obtained from peripheral blood. The receptors derive from a man aged 65 to 79 with acute or convalescent COVID-19. Each CDR3 is given with its conserved first and last residue. The D gene is left open where the match is weak. Clone size is not always given. Where it is, it says once, few, many or a class for expanded clones.

D | size | J | length | V | DNA | CDR3
TRBD2 | NA | TRBJ2-2 | 16 | TRBV5-1 | TGCGCCAGCAGCTTGGCCCGAGCGGGAGCGGCCGGGGAGCTGTTTTTT | CASSLARAGAAGELFF
TRBD2 | few | TRBJ2-2 | 18 | TRBV7-8 | TGTGCCAGCATCACAAACCCCTTACTAGCGGGAAACACCGGGGAGCTGTTTTTT | CASITNPLLAGNTGELFF
TRBD1 | NA | TRBJ2-3 | 17 | TRBV25-1 | TGTGCCAGCAGTGAATACCCGGGACAGGGTACCACAGATACGCAGTATTTT | CASSEYPGQGTTDTQYF
NA | NA | TRBJ2-7 | 13 | TRBV5-1 | TGCGCCAGCAGCTTTGACAATAGCTACGAGCAGTACTTC | CASSFDNSYEQYF
NA | NA | TRBJ1-2 | 15 | TRBV28 | TGTGCCAGCAGTTTGGGAGGGGGGAGGAAGGATGGCTACACCTTC | CASSLGGGRKDGYTF
TRBD1 | NA | TRBJ1-4 | 16 | TRBV3-1/TRBV3-2 | TGTGCCACCGGGACAGGGGGATCACTGGCTAATGAAAAACTGTTTTTT | CATGTGGSLANEKLFF
TRBD1 | NA | TRBJ1-1 | 14 | TRBV2 | TGTGCCAGCGGTTATACAGGGGCGGGCACTGAAGCTTTCTTT | CASGYTGAGTEAFF
TRBD1 | NA | TRBJ2-1 | 15 | TRBV7-9 | TGTGCCAGCAGCCCATCGAGGGACAGCAACAATGAGCAGTTCTTC | CASSPSRDSNNEQFF
TRBD1 | NA | TRBJ1-6 | 17 | TRBV5-6 | TGTGCCAGCAGCTTGGGGACCGGGACAGGGGTTGGTTCACCCCTCCACTTT | CASSLGTGTGVGSPLHF
NA | NA | TRBJ2-3 | 15 | TRBV7-2 | TGTGCCAGCAGCTTGCCCTTGGGGGGCAGGGGGACGCAGTATTTT | CASSLPLGGRGTQYF
NA | NA | TRBJ2-2 | 14 | TRBV5-1 | TGCGCCAGCAAAATGGGGCCGGGCACCGGGGAGCTGTTTTTT | CASKMGPGTGELFF
NA | NA | TRBJ2-3 | 16 | TRBV29-1 | TGCAGCGTTGTGGCCCCAGGGAGGATTAGCACAGATACGCAGTATTTT | CSVVAPGRISTDTQYF
NA | NA | TRBJ1-4 | 14 | TRBV3-1/TRBV3-2 | TGTGCCAGCAGCCAAGAGGCAGGGAATGAAAAACTGTTTTTT | CASSQEAGNEKLFF
TRBD1 | once | TRBJ2-3 | 16 | TRBV10-1 | TGCGCCAGCAGTGAGTCTCGGACAGGGAGGACAGATACGCAGTATTTT | CASSESRTGRTDTQYF
TRBD1 | NA | TRBJ1-2 | 12 | TRBV29-1 | TGCAGCGTTGAAGCAGGGGGCAATGGCTACACCTTC | CSVEAGGNGYTF
TRBD1 | once | TRBJ1-1 | 15 | TRBV5-1 | TGCGCCAGCAGTCAAGGACAGGGTATGAACACTGAAGCTTTCTTT | CASSQGQGMNTEAFF
TRBD2 | NA | TRBJ2-5 | 17 | TRBV11-2 | TGTGCCAGCAGCTTAGGGGCTAGCGGGAGTGGACTGGGGACCCAGTACTTC | CASSLGASGSGLGTQYF
TRBD1 | NA | TRBJ2-7 | 14 | TRBV19 | TGTGCCAGTACCTCCGGGACAGGCCCCTACGAGCAGTACTTC | CASTSGTGPYEQYF
TRBD1 | NA | TRBJ1-2 | 15 | TRBV28 | TGTGCCAGCAGTGCTCCCGGGACAGGGGATTATGGCTACACCTTC | CASSAPGTGDYGYTF
NA | NA | TRBJ2-7 | 17 | TRBV6-7 | TGTGCCAGCAGTTACTCTCCAGAGCGACTACCCCACTACGAGCAGTACTTC | CASSYSPERLPHYEQYF